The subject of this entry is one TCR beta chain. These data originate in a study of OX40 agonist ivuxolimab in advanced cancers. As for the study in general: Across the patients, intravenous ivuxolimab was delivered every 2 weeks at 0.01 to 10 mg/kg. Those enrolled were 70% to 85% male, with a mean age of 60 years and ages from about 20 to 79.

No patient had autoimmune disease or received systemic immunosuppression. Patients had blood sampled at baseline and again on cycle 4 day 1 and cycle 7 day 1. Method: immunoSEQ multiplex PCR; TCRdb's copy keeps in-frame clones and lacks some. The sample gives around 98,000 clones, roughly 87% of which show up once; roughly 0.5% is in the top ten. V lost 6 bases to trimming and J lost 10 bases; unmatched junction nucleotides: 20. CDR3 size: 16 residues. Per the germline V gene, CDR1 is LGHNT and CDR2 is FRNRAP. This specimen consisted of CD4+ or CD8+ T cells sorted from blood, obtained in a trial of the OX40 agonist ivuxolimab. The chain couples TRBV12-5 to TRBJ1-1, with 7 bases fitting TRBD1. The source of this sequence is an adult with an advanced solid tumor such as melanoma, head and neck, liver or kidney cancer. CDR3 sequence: CASGRGGEGAVYGAFF. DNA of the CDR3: TGTGCTAGTGGCCGGGGAGGGGAGGGGGCAGTGTACGGAGCTTTCTTT.